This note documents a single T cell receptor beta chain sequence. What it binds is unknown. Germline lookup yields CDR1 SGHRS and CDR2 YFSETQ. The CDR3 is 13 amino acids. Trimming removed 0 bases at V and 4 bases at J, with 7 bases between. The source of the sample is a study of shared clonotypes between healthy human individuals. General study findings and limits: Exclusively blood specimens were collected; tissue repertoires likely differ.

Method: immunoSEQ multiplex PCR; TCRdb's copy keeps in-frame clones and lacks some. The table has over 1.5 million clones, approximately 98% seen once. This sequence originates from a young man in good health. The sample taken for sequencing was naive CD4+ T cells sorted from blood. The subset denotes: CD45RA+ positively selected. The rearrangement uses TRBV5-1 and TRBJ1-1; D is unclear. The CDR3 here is CASSLVSSTEAFF. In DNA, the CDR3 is TGCGCCAGCAGCTTGGTTTCCAGCACTGAAGCTTTCTTT. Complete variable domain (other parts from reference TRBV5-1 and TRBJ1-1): KAGVTQTPRYLIKTRGQQVTLSCSPISGHRSVSWYQQTPGQGLQFLFEYFSETQRNKGNFPGRFSGRQFSNSRSEMNVSTLELGDSALYLCASSLVSSTEAFFGQGTRLTVV.